This passage covers 20 T cell receptor beta chains from one sample sequenced in a study of blood T cell repertoires in COVID-19. Libraries were prepared by immunoSEQ multiplex PCR; TCRdb keeps only in-frame clonotypes and omits some of them. The sample lists a few hundred thousand clones, roughly nine tenths occurring once. The specimen was PBMCs or T cells enriched from blood (not recorded which). Every receptor here comes from a woman aged 25 to 39 who had recovered from COVID-19.

The chain recombines TRBV7-9 with TRBJ1-4, with D perhaps TRBD1 (5 bases). Germline-derived CDR1 and CDR2 are SEHNR and FQNEAQ (reference sequence). Trimming pared 3 bases from V and 8 bases from J, leaving 10 bases between. The CDR3 has 13 amino acids. The CDR3 here is CASSFDSREKLFF. The DNA for the CDR3 is TGTGCCAGCAGCTTCGACAGCAGAGAAAAACTGTTTTTT. The whole variable domain, filled in from reference TRBV7-9 and TRBJ1-4, reads DTGVSQNPRHKITKRGQNVTFRCDPISEHNRLYWYRQTLGQGPEFLTYFQNEAQLEKSRLLSDRFSAERPKGSFSTLEIQRTEQGDSAMYLCASSFDSREKLFFGSGTQLSVL.

The J gene is TRBJ1-2, the V gene TRBV15, with D tentatively TRBD1 (5 bases). The germline V gene has CDR1 LNHNV and CDR2 YYDKDF (reference sequence). Deletions cut 0 bases from V and 6 bases from J, with 11 bases between. There are 14 residues in the CDR3. CDR3 sequence reads: CATSRDAGGNGYTF. The CDR3 DNA follows: TGTGCCACCAGCAGAGATGCGGGGGGTAATGGCTACACCTTC.

The chain carries TRBV27 and TRBJ1-6; 7 bases line up with TRBD1. Trimming at V came to 5 bases and at J to 10 bases, leaving 8 bases not matched to a gene. The CDR3 runs 14 residues. Germline CDR1 and CDR2: MNHEY and SMNVEV (reference sequence). The CDR3 region has the DNA TGTGCCAGCAGTCTCGGAGGGGGCGGATCACCCCTCCACTTT. The encoded protein is CASSLGGGGSPLHF.

V usage is TRBV15 and J usage is TRBJ1-5; 10 bases match TRBD1. The germline CDR1 and CDR2 sequences are LNHNV and YYDKDF (reference sequence). Trimming removed 5 bases from V and 5 bases from J; junction bases left unmatched: 15. The CDR3 is made up of 18 amino acids. CDR3 protein: CATSLDEGMGQGYQPQHF. In DNA, the CDR3 is TGTGCCACCAGCCTGGACGAAGGGATGGGACAGGGGTATCAGCCCCAGCATTTT.

The chain recombines TRBV5-1 with TRBJ1-1; the match to TRBD1 covers 8 bases. Germline CDR1 is SGHRS and CDR2 is YFSETQ. V shed 2 bases and J 6 bases; nucleotides not matched to a gene: 9. The length of the CDR3 is 15 residues. The CDR3: CASSFSRQGTAEAFF. The CDR3 DNA reads TGCGCCAGCAGCTTCTCGAGACAGGGGACAGCTGAAGCTTTCTTT.

The gene calls are TRBV11-1 and TRBJ2-7, with 7 bases that match TRBD1. This CDR3 spans 14 amino acids. Germline trimming cut 5 bases from V and 3 bases from J; bases unmatched to any gene: 7. Germline assignment: CDR1 SGHAT and CDR2 FQDESV (reference sequence). CDR3 in amino acids: CASSNRDRDYEQYF. In DNA form, the CDR3 reads TGTGCCAGCAGCAACCGGGACAGAGACTACGAGCAGTACTTC.

The V gene is TRBV7-9, the J gene TRBJ1-2, with 9 bases lining up with TRBD1. The junction had 11 bases not matched to a gene; V was cut back by 2 bases and J by 7 bases. Germline CDR1 SEHNR, CDR2 FQNEAQ (reference sequence). There are 16 residues in the CDR3. The CDR3 DNA follows: TGTGCCAGCAGCTTAAGCCCACAGGGGGCTACTACTGGCTACACCTTC. Protein product: CASSLSPQGATTGYTF.

The chain has TRBV19 and TRBJ2-7, with TRBD1 as a possible D gene (5 bases). The CDR3 is 13 amino acids. Per germline, CDR1 LNHDA and CDR2 SQIVND (reference sequence). The germline V and J ends were trimmed by 7 bases and 2 bases, with 12 bases remaining between them. DNA for the CDR3: TGTGCCAGTACGGACACGGTGACCTACGAGCAGTACTTC. Residues: CASTDTVTYEQYF.

This clone was recorded only once. The V gene is TRBV19, the J gene TRBJ1-2, with TRBD1 matching over 10 bases. The CDR3 sequence is 16 residues long. Trimming took 7 bases from V and 6 from J; bases not matched to a gene: 14. The V gene's germline CDR1 is LNHDA and CDR2 SQIVND (reference sequence). CDR3 DNA: TGTGCCAGTAAACCAAACACGGGACAGGGGTCCGATGGCTACACCTTC. This gives the protein CASKPNTGQGSDGYTF.

J is TRBJ1-5 and V is TRBV2; the match to TRBD1 covers 7 bases. Trimming removed 7 bases from V and 0 bases from J; junction bases left unmatched: 6. This CDR3 contains 15 residues. Germline V gene data show CDR1 as SNHLY and CDR2 as FYNNEI. The CDR3: CASKKGADSNQPQHF. CDR3 nucleotides: TGTGCCAGCAAGAAGGGGGCTGATAGCAATCAGCCCCAGCATTTT.

The CDR3 nucleotides are TGTGCCAGCAGCTTAGCTCCCGGGACTGAAGCTTTCTTT. Amino acids: CASSLAPGTEAFF. The chain links TRBV11-3 to TRBJ1-1; no clear D. Germline CDR1 SGHNT, CDR2 YENEEA. V was shortened by 1 base and J by 5 bases, with 8 bases between the two germline ends. The CDR3 extends over 13 amino acids.

The rearrangement uses TRBV30 and TRBJ2-1, with 10 bases fitting TRBD2. Trimming at V came to 2 bases and at J to 9 bases, leaving 7 bases not matched to a gene. The CDR3 consists of 14 residues. Looked up from germline, CDR1 is GTSNPN and CDR2 is SVGIG (reference sequence). The CDR3 loop reads CAWSNLAGGGEQFF. As DNA, the CDR3 is TGTGCCTGGAGTAACTTAGCGGGAGGAGGTGAGCAGTTCTTC. Variable domain in full (rest from reference TRBV30 and TRBJ2-1): SQTIHQWPATLVQPVGSPLSLECTVEGTSNPNLYWYRQAAGRGLQLLFYSVGIGQISSEVPQNLSASRPQDRQFILSSKKLLLSDSGFYLCAWSNLAGGGEQFFGPGTRLTVL.

The V and J genes are TRBV7-3 and TRBJ2-1; weak D call: TRBD1 (6 bases). Germline CDR1 SGHTA, CDR2 FQGTGA. The CDR3 sequence is 15 residues long. Trimming shortened V by 5 bases and J by 2 bases, and 13 bases separated the two germline ends. CDR3 loop: CASSTDGGPYNEQFF. The CDR3 DNA follows: TGTGCCAGCAGCACAGATGGGGGCCCCTACAATGAGCAGTTCTTC.

The gene calls are TRBV19 and TRBJ2-2; the D gene is possibly TRBD1 (6 bases). Trimming took off 9 bases at V and 7 bases at J, with 15 bases between the two ends. The CDR3 contains 13 residues. Germline CDR1 LNHDA, CDR2 SQIVND (reference sequence). The CDR3 nucleotides read TGTGCCAGCCGGAAGGGGGTTCACGGGGAGCTGTTTTTT. It is translated as CASRKGVHGELFF. Full variable domain (outside the CDR3, taken from reference TRBV19 and TRBJ2-2): DGGITQSPKYLFRKEGQNVTLSCEQNLNHDAMYWYRQDPGQGLRLIYYSQIVNDFQKGDIAEGYSVSREKKESFPLTVTSAQKNPTAFYLCASRKGVHGELFFGEGSRLTVL.

The chain has TRBV15 and TRBJ2-7; 10 bases fit TRBD1. The V gene end was trimmed by 3 bases and the J gene end by 6 bases; junction bases not matched to a gene: 2. In germline, CDR1 is LNHNV, CDR2 YYDKDF (reference sequence). The CDR3 has 13 residues. The chain's CDR3 is CATSRGQGFEQYF. DNA of the CDR3: TGTGCCACCAGCAGGGGACAGGGGTTCGAGCAGTACTTC. Variable domain in full (rest from reference TRBV15 and TRBJ2-7): DAMVIQNPRYQVTQFGKPVTLSCSQTLNHNVMYWYQQKSSQAPKLLFHYYDKDFNNEADTPDNFQSRRPNTSFCFLDIRSPGLGDTAMYLCATSRGQGFEQYFGPGTRLTVT.

This clone was seen a handful of times. CDR3: CASSFYGQGSAGNTIYF. DNA of the CDR3: TGCGCCAGCAGCTTTTACGGACAGGGCTCAGCTGGAAACACCATATATTTT. This sequence joins TRBV5-1 and TRBJ1-3; 8 positions match TRBD1. CDR3 length equals 17 residues. Germline lookup yields CDR1 SGHRS and CDR2 YFSETQ. The junction had 9 bases not matched to a gene; V was cut back by 2 bases and J by 2 bases.

The rearrangement links TRBV4-1 to TRBJ1-1, with TRBD1 matching 8 bases. This CDR3 comprises 16 residues. Germline CDR1 and CDR2: MGHRA and YSYEKL. V lost 1 base and J lost 7; bases outside the gene matches: 11. In DNA form, the CDR3 reads TGCGCCAGCAGCCAAGTGGCGTCCCCAGGGGGCAATGAAGCTTTCTTT. This translates into CASSQVASPGGNEAFF.

In regard to this clone: This sample includes further DNA sequences coding for the same CDR3. J is TRBJ1-1 and V is TRBV12-3 or TRBV12-4; D is possibly TRBD1 (5 bases). V gave up 3 bases and J gave up 4 bases, with 9 bases separating them. CDR3 size: 13 residues. CDR3 sequence reads: CASSFLGGTEAFF. CDR3 sequence (DNA): TGTGCCAGCAGTTTTCTCGGGGGCACTGAAGCTTTCTTT.

The chain joins TRBV6-6 to TRBJ1-2; possible D gene TRBD1, 5 bases. Germline CDR1 and CDR2: MNHNY and SVGAGI (reference sequence). This CDR3 spans 12 amino acids. V was pared by 8 bases and J by 8 bases, with 15 bases between. The CDR3 here is CASSGAGFGYTF. In DNA form, the CDR3 reads TGTGCCAGCTCTGGCGCAGGGTTCGGCTACACCTTC.

V and J are TRBV18 and TRBJ2-7, with 8 bases aligning to TRBD1. The length of the CDR3 is 14 residues. J lost 3 bases, V lost 3 bases, and 4 bases had no gene match. Per germline, CDR1 KGHSH and CDR2 LQKENI. The CDR3 DNA reads as TGTGCCAGCTCACCCCGGGACAGGCTCTACGAGCAGTACTTC. It specifies CASSPRDRLYEQYF.